The 2 T cell receptor beta chains listed next were all sequenced from one sample in a study of neurological immune-mediated disorders. TCRdb analysed the 5' RACE reads with MiXCR anew, one entry per CDR3 protein. The repertoire holds 50,000 to 65,000 distinct CDR3 sequences, with approximately 3.8% as singletons. The sample consisted of PBMCs. These receptors originate from a man aged 30 to 39 with multiple sclerosis.

This clonotype has a count of ten or more. The genes are TRBV5-5 and TRBJ1-1, with D possibly matching TRBD1 (6 bases). In germline, CDR1 is SGHKS, CDR2 YYEKEE (reference sequence). CDR3 length: 15 amino acids. V lost 2 bases to trimming and J lost 0 bases, with 11 bases between them. The CDR3 coding sequence is TGTGCCAGCAGCTTAGGGGGGACCTTGAACACTGAAGCTTTCTTT. This gives the protein CASSLGGTLNTEAFF.

Ten or more counts support this clonotype. The chain is built from TRBV7-2 and TRBJ1-1; D is unresolved. There are 15 residues in the CDR3. CDR1 and CDR2 (germline): SGHTA, FQGNSA. V was pared by 1 base and J by 1 base, with 10 bases between. CDR3 protein: CASSLVGESNTEAFF. The CDR3 coding sequence is TGTGCCAGCAGCTTAGTTGGAGAATCGAACACTGAAGCTTTCTTT.